The following is a T cell receptor beta chain sequence with its context. Under the authors' procedure: Amplified reference gene primers provided the basis for estimating nucleated cell counts. Method: immunoSEQ multiplex PCR; TCRdb's copy keeps in-frame clones and lacks some. The V and J calls and clone size come from that table; D and trimming were worked out from the DNA. The data hold 100,000 or so clones, with around 81% observed a single time. The data derive from a study of blood T cell repertoires in COVID-19. In the study overall: The origin of the acute and convalescent COVID-19 samples was the United States, Italy and Spain. T cells, B-cell-depleted T cells, or PBMCs supplied cDNA or gDNA.

This CDR3 is built from 15 residues. CDR1 and CDR2 (germline): SGDLS, YYNGEE. The V and J ends lost 0 bases and 6 bases, in that order; junction bases with no gene match: 4. The genes are TRBV9 and TRBJ1-2, with 11 nucleotides matching TRBD1. The clonotype originates from an elderly man with acute or convalescent COVID-19. Sequencing used peripheral blood. The CDR3 bases are TGTGCCAGCAGCGTAGTAGGACAGGGGGCGGATGGCTACACCTTC. Encoded protein: CASSVVGQGADGYTF.